Below, 18 T cell receptor beta chains from the same sample are listed, as sequenced in a study of cytomegalovirus exposure and HLA in healthy donors. The PCR was carried out with 60 Vbeta primers and 13 Jbeta primers. TCRdb's table, derived via immunoSEQ multiplex PCR, lists solely in-frame clones and lacks some. This table has around 230,000 clones, approximately 78% appearing once. Sequencing used PBMCs. These receptors originate from a boy under 18 in good health and CMV-seronegative.

The chain joins TRBV7-9 to TRBJ1-1; D perhaps matches TRBD1 (6 bases). V was clipped by 5 bases and J by 10 bases, with 17 bases between them. Germline values: CDR1 SEHNR, CDR2 FQNEAQ (reference sequence). There are 13 residues in the CDR3. The CDR3, as DNA: TGTGCCAGCAGCCGGGACCCGACAGGTTCAGCTTTCTTT. Its protein product is CASSRDPTGSAFF.

V is TRBV29-1 and J is TRBJ2-3; D ambiguous. The germline gives CDR1 SQVTM, CDR2 ANQGSEA. The V and J ends lost 2 bases and 0 bases respectively, with 6 bases between them. There are 13 residues in the CDR3. Here the CDR3 reads CSVEYLSTDTQYF. The CDR3 DNA sequence: TGCAGCGTTGAATATCTGAGCACAGATACGCAGTATTTT.

This clone was detected only once. The chain couples TRBV27 to TRBJ2-5; 8 positions match TRBD1. Per germline, CDR1 MNHEY and CDR2 SMNVEV (reference sequence). Losses at the gene ends were 4 bases for V and 8 bases for J; bases not matched to a gene: 6. The CDR3 spans 13 residues. CDR3 DNA sequence: TGTGCCAGCAGTTCCGGGACAGGCATCACCCAGTACTTC. Its translation is CASSSGTGITQYF.

The chain has TRBV5-4 and TRBJ1-2; D not resolved. This CDR3 has 14 residues. Trimming removed 0 bases at V and 7 bases at J, with 13 bases between. The V gene's germline CDR1 is SGHNT and CDR2 YYREEE (reference sequence). CDR3 coding DNA: TGTGCCAGCAGCTTGGCTGGTCGGCGGGGTGGCTACACCTTC. As protein: CASSLAGRRGGYTF.

The genes are TRBV15 and TRBJ2-3; 13 bases match TRBD2. Germline CDR1 LNHNV, CDR2 YYDKDF (reference sequence). The CDR3 contains 19 residues. Trimming took 0 bases from V and 1 from J; bases not matched to a gene: 7. The CDR3 region is CATSRDQGTSGARTDTQYF. DNA of the CDR3: TGTGCCACCAGCAGAGATCAAGGGACTAGCGGGGCGCGCACAGATACGCAGTATTTT.

This clone was recorded only once. This chain links TRBV10-3 with TRBJ2-5, with no clear D. The J call is in doubt because the DNA end fits TRBJ2-7 better. CDR3 length equals 13 residues. Per the germline V gene, CDR1 is ENHRY and CDR2 is SYGVKD. This CDR3 reads CAIKFSDSYEQYF. DNA for the CDR3: TGTGCCATCAAATTCTCCGACTCCTACGAGCAGTACTTC.

J is TRBJ2-7 and V is TRBV14, with 8 positions matching TRBD2. J gave up 4 bases and V 3 bases, and 8 bases lay outside the gene matches. CDR3 length equals 15 residues. CDR1 is SGHDN, CDR2 FVKESK, per germline. The CDR3 protein is CASSHWDEREYEQYF. The CDR3 bases are TGTGCCAGCAGCCATTGGGACGAGCGGGAGTACGAGCAGTACTTC. The full variable domain, its missing parts supplied by reference TRBV14 and TRBJ2-7, is EAGVTQFPSHSVIEKGQTVTLRCDPISGHDNLYWYRRVMGKEIKFLLHFVKESKQDESGMPNNRFLAERTGGTYSTLKVQPAELEDSGVYFCASSHWDEREYEQYFGPGTRLTVT.

V gene TRBV10-3 combines with J gene TRBJ2-7; maybe TRBD2 (6 bases). V shed 7 bases and J shed 0 bases, with 13 bases lying between them. The CDR3 runs 14 residues. Germline assignment: CDR1 ENHRY and CDR2 SYGVKD. The CDR3 is CAITWDSSSYEQYF. As DNA, the CDR3 is TGTGCCATCACCTGGGACTCATCCTCCTACGAGCAGTACTTC.

The chain has TRBV5-1 and TRBJ2-1; 10 nucleotides match TRBD2. CDR3 length: 15 residues. Germline trimming cut 4 bases from V and 5 bases from J; bases unmatched to any gene: 6. Germline V gene lookup returns CDR1 SGHRS and CDR2 YFSETQ. The CDR3 nucleotides are TGCGCCAGCAGCCCCCCCCTAGCGGGAGACAATGAGCAGTTCTTC. The encoded protein is CASSPPLAGDNEQFF. The variable domain in full, completed from reference TRBV5-1 and TRBJ2-1, reads KAGVTQTPRYLIKTRGQQVTLSCSPISGHRSVSWYQQTPGQGLQFLFEYFSETQRNKGNFPGRFSGRQFSNSRSEMNVSTLELGDSALYLCASSPPLAGDNEQFFGPGTRLTVL.

This chain uses TRBV11-2 with TRBJ2-3, with D perhaps matching TRBD1 (5 bases). This CDR3 spans 17 amino acids. Germline CDR1 reads SGHAT; CDR2 reads FQNNGV. Deletions cut 5 bases from V and 2 bases from J, with 20 bases between. CDR3 protein: CASSPLGEGPTTDTQYF. The CDR3, as DNA: TGTGCCAGCAGCCCCTTAGGGGAAGGACCTACCACAGATACGCAGTATTTT.

The J gene is TRBJ2-7, the V gene TRBV5-5, with D maybe TRBD2 (5 bases). The CDR3 covers 14 residues. V lost 0 bases to trimming and J lost 5 bases, with 12 bases between them. CDR1 is SGHKS, CDR2 YYEKEE, per germline (reference sequence). The CDR3 nucleotides read TGTGCCAGCAGCTTGGATGGGCGGCGGGACGAGCAGTACTTC. Amino acids: CASSLDGRRDEQYF.

This clone occurred once. The chain is built from TRBV19 and TRBJ2-3, with a possible D match to TRBD1 (5 bases). Trimming removed 8 bases at V and 6 bases at J, with 9 bases between. The CDR3 is made up of 11 amino acids. CDR1 LNHDA and CDR2 SQIVND come from the germline V gene (reference sequence). The CDR3 region has the DNA TGTGCCAGTGGGGCATTGGATACGCAGTATTTT. It yields the protein CASGALDTQYF.

This chain connects TRBV7-7 to TRBJ2-2; 15 bases are a match to TRBD2. CDR1 and CDR2 from the germline V gene are SSHAT and FNYEAQ (reference sequence). V lost 3 bases and J lost 5; bases outside the gene matches: 4. The CDR3 length is 17 residues. The CDR3 bases are TGTGCCAGCAGCTTCACCGGACTAGCGGGGGGGACCGGGGAGCTGTTTTTT. It encodes CASSFTGLAGGTGELFF.

This chain links TRBV4-1 with TRBJ2-5, with D possibly being TRBD1 (6 bases). Trimming removed 0 bases at V and 5 bases at J, with 19 bases between. The germline V gene encodes CDR1 MGHRA and CDR2 YSYEKL. The CDR3 spans 17 residues. The chain's CDR3 is CASSQEDRTVGRETQYF. Here the CDR3 DNA reads TGCGCCAGCAGCCAAGAAGATCGGACAGTGGGACGGGAGACCCAGTACTTC.

The chain couples TRBV2 to TRBJ2-7, with TRBD2 matching over 12 bases. Losses at the gene ends were 7 bases for V and 5 bases for J; bases not matched to a gene: 6. Germline CDR1 is SNHLY and CDR2 is FYNNEI. The CDR3 loop spans 14 amino acids. CDR3 sequence (DNA): TGTGCCAGCACCTGGACTAGCGGGGCGCACGAGCAGTACTTC. Residues: CASTWTSGAHEQYF.

The chain has TRBV6-5 and TRBJ1-4; D is unclear. CDR1 MNHEY and CDR2 SVGAGI come from the germline V gene. V was shortened by 2 bases and J by 8 bases, with 6 bases between the two germline ends. This CDR3 is 12 amino acids long. In DNA form, the CDR3 reads TGTGCCAGCAGTTACGGAGAGGAAAAACTGTTTTTT. It is translated as CASSYGEEKLFF.

This sequence joins TRBV10-3 and TRBJ2-2; 10 bases fit TRBD2. The germline CDR1 and CDR2 sequences are ENHRY and SYGVKD. The CDR3 runs to 17 residues. The V and J ends lost 0 bases and 8 bases, in that order; junction bases with no gene match: 9. CDR3 in DNA: TGTGCCATCAGTGAGTCGAGGAGCGGGAGGGCCATTGGGGAGCTGTTTTTT. Its translation is CAISESRSGRAIGELFF.

This clone was found once. The J gene is TRBJ1-2, the V gene TRBV6-4, with D tentatively TRBD1 (6 bases). The CDR3 totals 13 residues. The germline V and J ends were trimmed by 5 bases and 6 bases, with 13 bases remaining between them. From germline, CDR1 is MRHNA and CDR2 SNTAGT. The CDR3 spells CASSLDSGDGYTF. The CDR3 DNA follows: TGTGCCAGCAGTCTGGACAGCGGTGATGGCTACACCTTC.